This section outlines one T cell receptor (beta chain) sequence together with its context. Its antigen remains unidentified. The CDR3 runs 15 residues. Germline V gene data show CDR1 as SGHRS and CDR2 as YFSETQ. The entry originates in a study of post-analysis software for immune sequencing data. Overall study results and limits: TRBV segments more frequent in patients than in controls numbered several and included TRBV5-6, TRBV5-1 and TRBV20-1. F-measure co-clustering was strong for batch-matched samples.

Libraries were made from TCR beta cDNA, and they carried unique molecular identifiers. T cells, about 0.9 to 10 million of them, yielded approximately 500,000 cDNA molecules. TCRdb processed the PCR reads anew with MiXCR; each CDR3 protein has one entry. The sample contains hundreds of thousands of distinct CDR3 sequences, approximately 60% of which appear only once. Sequencing was done on a sample of blood. The chain uses TRBV5-1 and TRBJ2-1; TRBD2 aligns across 9 bases. The J call is in doubt because the DNA end fits TRBJ2-7 better. This TCR came from a girl aged 2-10 years with multiple sclerosis. The CDR3 coding sequence is TGCGCCAGCAGCGCGGAACTAGCGGGCGACTACGAGCAGTACTTC. This gives the protein CASSAELAGDYEQYF.